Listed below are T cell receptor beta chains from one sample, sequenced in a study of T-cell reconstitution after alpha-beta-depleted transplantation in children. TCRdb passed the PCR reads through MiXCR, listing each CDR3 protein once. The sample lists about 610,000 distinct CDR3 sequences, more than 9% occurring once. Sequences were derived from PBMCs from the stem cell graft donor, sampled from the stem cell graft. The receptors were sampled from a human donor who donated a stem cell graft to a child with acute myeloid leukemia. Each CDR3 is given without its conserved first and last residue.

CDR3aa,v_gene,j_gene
SVGGSEQY,TRBV29-1,TRBJ2-7
ASSFEGETGELF,TRBV5-1,TRBJ2-2
SARDLGRAGNTIY,TRBV20-1,TRBJ1-3
ASSLATGRGNEQF,TRBV7-9,TRBJ2-1
ASSLAGGRASNEQF,TRBV7-2,TRBJ2-1
ASSSREEQETQY,TRBV7-6,TRBJ2-5
SPWDSYNEQF,TRBV29-1,TRBJ2-1
ASSHNTEAF,TRBV11-2,TRBJ1-1
ASSQEASGRGETQY,TRBV3-1,TRBJ2-5
ASSLPGTSGGYEQY,TRBV3-1,TRBJ2-7
ASSLPREGDREQY,TRBV5-1,TRBJ2-7
ASSFVGLAAHIQY,TRBV12-3/TRBV12-4,TRBJ2-4
ASSPPGNEQY,TRBV18,TRBJ2-7
ASSMTGSGELF,TRBV12-3/TRBV12-4,TRBJ2-2
ATSRWGEGTDTQY,TRBV15,TRBJ2-3
ASSSLTGGLMETQY,TRBV9,TRBJ2-5